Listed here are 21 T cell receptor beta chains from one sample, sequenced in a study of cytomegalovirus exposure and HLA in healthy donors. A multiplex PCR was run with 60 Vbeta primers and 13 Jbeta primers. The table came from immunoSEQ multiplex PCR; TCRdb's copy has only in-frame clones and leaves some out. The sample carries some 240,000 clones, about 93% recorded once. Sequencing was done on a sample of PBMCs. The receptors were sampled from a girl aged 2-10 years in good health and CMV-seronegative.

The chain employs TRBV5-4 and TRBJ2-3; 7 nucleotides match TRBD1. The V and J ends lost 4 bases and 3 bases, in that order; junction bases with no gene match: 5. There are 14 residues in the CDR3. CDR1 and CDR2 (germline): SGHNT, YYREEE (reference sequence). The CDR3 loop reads CASSRPTGTDTQYF. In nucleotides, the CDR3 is TGTGCCAGCAGCCGACCGACAGGGACAGATACGCAGTATTTT. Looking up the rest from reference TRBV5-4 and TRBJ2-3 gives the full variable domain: ETGVTQSPTHLIKTRGQQVTLRCSSQSGHNTVSWYQQALGQGPQFIFQYYREEENGRGNFPPRFSGLQFPNYSSELNVNALELDDSALYLCASSRPTGTDTQYFGPGTRLTVL.

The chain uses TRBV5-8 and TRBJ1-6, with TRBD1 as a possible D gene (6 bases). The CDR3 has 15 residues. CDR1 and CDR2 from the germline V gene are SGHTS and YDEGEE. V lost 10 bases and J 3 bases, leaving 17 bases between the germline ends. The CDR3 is CAHPAGGLYNSPLHF. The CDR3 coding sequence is TGTGCCCACCCCGCCGGGGGGCTCTATAATTCACCCCTCCACTTT.

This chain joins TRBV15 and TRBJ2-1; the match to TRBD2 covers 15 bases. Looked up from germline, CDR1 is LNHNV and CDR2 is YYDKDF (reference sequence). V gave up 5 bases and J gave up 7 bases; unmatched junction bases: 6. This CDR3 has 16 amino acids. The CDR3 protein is CATSWTSGGAGNEQFF. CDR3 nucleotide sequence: TGTGCCACCAGCTGGACTAGCGGGGGGGCTGGGAATGAGCAGTTCTTC.

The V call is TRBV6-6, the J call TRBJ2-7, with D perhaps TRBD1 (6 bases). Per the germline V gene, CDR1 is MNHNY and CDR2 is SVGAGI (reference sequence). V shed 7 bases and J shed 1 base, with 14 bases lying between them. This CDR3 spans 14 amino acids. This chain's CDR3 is CASIKQGPSYEQYF. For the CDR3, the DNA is TGTGCCAGCATTAAGCAGGGGCCGTCCTACGAGCAGTACTTC.

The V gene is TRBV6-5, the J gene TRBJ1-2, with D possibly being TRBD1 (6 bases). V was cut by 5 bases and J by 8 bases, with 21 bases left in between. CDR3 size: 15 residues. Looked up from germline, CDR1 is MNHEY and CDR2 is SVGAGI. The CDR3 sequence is CASSLQGLRLEGYTF. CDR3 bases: TGTGCCAGCAGTCTACAGGGTCTCCGGCTCGAAGGCTACACCTTC.

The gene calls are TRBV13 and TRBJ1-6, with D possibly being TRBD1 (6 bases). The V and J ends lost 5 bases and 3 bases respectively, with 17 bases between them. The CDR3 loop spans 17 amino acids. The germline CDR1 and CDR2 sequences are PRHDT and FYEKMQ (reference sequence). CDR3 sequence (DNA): TGTGCCAGCAGCCCAAGGGGGGGGGCGCACTATAATTCACCCCTCCACTTT. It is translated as CASSPRGGAHYNSPLHF.

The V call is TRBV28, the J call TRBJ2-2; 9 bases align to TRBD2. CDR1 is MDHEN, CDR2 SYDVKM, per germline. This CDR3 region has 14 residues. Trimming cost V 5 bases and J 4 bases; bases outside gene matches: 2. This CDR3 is CASSTSGLTGELFF. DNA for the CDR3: TGTGCCAGCAGTACTAGCGGGCTCACCGGGGAGCTGTTTTTT.

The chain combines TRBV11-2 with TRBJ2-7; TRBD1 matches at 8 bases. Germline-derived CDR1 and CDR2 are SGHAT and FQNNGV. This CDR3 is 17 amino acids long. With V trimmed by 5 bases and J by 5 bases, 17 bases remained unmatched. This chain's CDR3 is CASSQPPRDRSVHEQYF. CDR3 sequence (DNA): TGTGCCAGCAGCCAACCCCCCCGGGACAGGTCGGTCCACGAGCAGTACTTC.

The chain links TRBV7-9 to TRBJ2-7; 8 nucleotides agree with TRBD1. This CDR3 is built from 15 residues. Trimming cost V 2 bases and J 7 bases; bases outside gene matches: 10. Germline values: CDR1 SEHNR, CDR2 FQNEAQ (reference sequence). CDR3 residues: CASSLHDRGIGEQYF. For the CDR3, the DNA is TGTGCCAGCAGCTTACATGACAGGGGAATTGGAGAGCAGTACTTC.

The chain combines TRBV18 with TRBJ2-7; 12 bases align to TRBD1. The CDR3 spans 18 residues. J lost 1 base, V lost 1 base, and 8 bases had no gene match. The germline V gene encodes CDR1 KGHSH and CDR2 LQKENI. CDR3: CASSPLGQGAGWSYEQYF. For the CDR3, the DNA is TGTGCCAGCTCACCACTGGGACAGGGGGCCGGGTGGTCCTACGAGCAGTACTTC.

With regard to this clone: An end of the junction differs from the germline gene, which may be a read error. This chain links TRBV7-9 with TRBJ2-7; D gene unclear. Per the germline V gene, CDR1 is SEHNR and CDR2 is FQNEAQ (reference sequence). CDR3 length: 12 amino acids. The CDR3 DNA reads TGTTCCAGCAGCGTACAGAACTACGAGCAGTACTTC. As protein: CSSSVQNYEQYF.

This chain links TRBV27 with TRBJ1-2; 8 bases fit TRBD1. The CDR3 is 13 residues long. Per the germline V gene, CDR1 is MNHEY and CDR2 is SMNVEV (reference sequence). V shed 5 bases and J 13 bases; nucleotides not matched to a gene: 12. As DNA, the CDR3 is TGTGCCAGCAGTCCACGGACAGGGTATGGGTGCACCTTC. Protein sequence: CASSPRTGYGCTF.

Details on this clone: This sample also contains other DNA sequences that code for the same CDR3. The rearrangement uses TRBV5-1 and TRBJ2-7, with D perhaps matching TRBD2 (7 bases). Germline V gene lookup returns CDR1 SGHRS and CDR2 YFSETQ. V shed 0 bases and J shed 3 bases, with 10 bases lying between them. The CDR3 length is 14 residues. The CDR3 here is CASSLARGGYEQYF. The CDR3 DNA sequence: TGCGCCAGCAGCTTGGCTAGGGGGGGCTACGAGCAGTACTTC.

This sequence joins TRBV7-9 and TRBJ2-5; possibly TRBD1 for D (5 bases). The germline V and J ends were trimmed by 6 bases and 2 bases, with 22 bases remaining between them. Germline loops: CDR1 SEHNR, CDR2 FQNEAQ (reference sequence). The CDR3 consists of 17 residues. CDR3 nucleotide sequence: TGTGCCAGCAGTCGACGAGCTCCAGGGCCACCGCAAGAGACCCAGTACTTC. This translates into CASSRRAPGPPQETQYF.

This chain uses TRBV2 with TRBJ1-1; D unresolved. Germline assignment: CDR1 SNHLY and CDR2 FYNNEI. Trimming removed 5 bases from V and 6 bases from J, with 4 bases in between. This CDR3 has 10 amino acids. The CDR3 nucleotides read TGTGCCAGCAGTTCCGCTGAAGCTTTCTTT. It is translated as CASSSAEAFF.

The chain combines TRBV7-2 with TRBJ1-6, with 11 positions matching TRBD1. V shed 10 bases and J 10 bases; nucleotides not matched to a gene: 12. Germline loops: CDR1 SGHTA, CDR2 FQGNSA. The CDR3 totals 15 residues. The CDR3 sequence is CAIPAGGTGGSPLHF. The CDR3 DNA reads TGTGCCATCCCGGCGGGGGGGACAGGGGGGTCACCCCTCCACTTT.

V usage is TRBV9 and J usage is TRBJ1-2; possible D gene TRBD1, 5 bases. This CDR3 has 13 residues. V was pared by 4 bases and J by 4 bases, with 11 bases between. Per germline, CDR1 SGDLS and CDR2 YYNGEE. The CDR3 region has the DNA TGTGCCAGCAGCACGCGACAGTTCTATGGCTACACCTTC. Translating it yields CASSTRQFYGYTF.

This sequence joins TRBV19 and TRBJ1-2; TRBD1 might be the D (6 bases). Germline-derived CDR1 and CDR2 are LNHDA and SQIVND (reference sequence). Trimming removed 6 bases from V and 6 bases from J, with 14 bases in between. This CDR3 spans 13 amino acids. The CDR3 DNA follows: TGTGCCAGTAGGCCCACAGGGCTTGATGGCTACACCTTC. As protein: CASRPTGLDGYTF.

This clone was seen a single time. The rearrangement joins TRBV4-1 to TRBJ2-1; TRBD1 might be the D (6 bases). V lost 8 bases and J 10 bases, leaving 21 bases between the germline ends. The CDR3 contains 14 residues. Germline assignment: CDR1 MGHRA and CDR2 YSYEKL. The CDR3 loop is CASGAVQGGVEQFF. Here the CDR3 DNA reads TGCGCCAGCGGAGCGGTACAGGGTGGAGTAGAGCAGTTCTTC.

CDR3 DNA: TGCGCCAGCAGCTTGGGGGGGACAGTCGGCGGGGAGCTGTTTTTT. Translated: CASSLGGTVGGELFF. The V gene is TRBV5-1, the J gene TRBJ2-2, with 7 bases identical to TRBD1. J lost 7 bases, V lost 0 bases, and 6 bases had no gene match. CDR1 is SGHRS, CDR2 YFSETQ, per germline. This CDR3 region has 15 residues.

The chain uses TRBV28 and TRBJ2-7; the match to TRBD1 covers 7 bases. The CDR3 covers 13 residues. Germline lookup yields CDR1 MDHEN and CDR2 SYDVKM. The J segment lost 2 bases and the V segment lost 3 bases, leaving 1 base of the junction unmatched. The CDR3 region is CASSFGQAYEQYF. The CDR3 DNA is TGTGCCAGCAGTTTCGGACAGGCCTACGAGCAGTACTTC.